This passage covers 30 T cell receptor beta chains from one sample sequenced in a study of beta chain features in type 1 diabetes. Sequenced material consisted of expressed TCRB transcripts (all of the isolated RNA was reverse transcribed). Here immunoSEQ multiplex PCR was the method, and the copy in TCRdb shows in-frame clones only, minus some. The table lists about 350,000 clones, 20% of them singletons, with under 0.05% in the top ten. Input material: naive CD4+ T cells from blood. These receptors all come from a young woman in good health.

The chain is built from TRBV2 and TRBJ1-1, with TRBD1 matching over 8 bases. Unmatched junction bases numbered 5, after V lost 6 bases and J lost 5 bases. Germline lookup yields CDR1 SNHLY and CDR2 FYNNEI. CDR3 length: 13 residues. CDR3 protein: CASSRTGRTEAFF. In nucleotides, the CDR3 is TGTGCCAGCAGCAGGACAGGGCGGACTGAAGCTTTCTTT.

This clone has a single count. This rearrangement joins TRBV4-2 to TRBJ1-2, with D possibly being TRBD1 (6 bases). Germline lookup yields CDR1 LGHNA and CDR2 YNFKEQ. The CDR3 has 14 residues. V dropped 0 bases and J dropped 4 bases, with 9 bases sitting between them. The CDR3 loop is CASSQDQGPYGYTF. CDR3 DNA: TGTGCCAGCAGCCAAGATCAGGGGCCCTATGGCTACACCTTC.

This clone was counted only a few times. This sequence joins TRBV7-9 and TRBJ2-5; TRBD1 matches at 9 bases. CDR3 length equals 14 residues. Germline assignment: CDR1 SEHNR and CDR2 FQNEAQ (reference sequence). The ends lost 5 bases at V and 5 bases at J; junction bases unmatched: 6. The CDR3 DNA is TGTGCCAGCAGCACGGACAGGGGTGGTGAGACCCAGTACTTC. Its protein product is CASSTDRGGETQYF. The variable domain in full, with the rest retrieved from reference TRBV7-9 and TRBJ2-5, is DTGVSQNPRHKITKRGQNVTFRCDPISEHNRLYWYRQTLGQGPEFLTYFQNEAQLEKSRLLSDRFSAERPKGSFSTLEIQRTEQGDSAMYLCASSTDRGGETQYFGPGTRLLVL.

The genes are TRBV27 and TRBJ2-5; D call uncertain. This CDR3 is built from 11 residues. Trimming took off 7 bases at V and 4 bases at J, with 7 bases between the two ends. Germline assignment: CDR1 MNHEY and CDR2 SMNVEV (reference sequence). The DNA for the CDR3 is TGTGCCAGCACCCTTTCAGAGACCCAGTACTTC. Translation: CASTLSETQYF.

In this sample, this clone turned up a few times. Different DNA sequences within this sample yield the same CDR3. The rearrangement uses TRBV20-1 and TRBJ2-5; no definite D call. Germline loops: CDR1 DFQATT, CDR2 SNEGSKA (reference sequence). The V end lost 3 bases, the J end lost 5 bases, and 4 bases lay between the germline ends. The CDR3 has 10 amino acids. The CDR3 DNA reads TGCAGTGCTAGTCAGGAGACCCAGTACTTC. Translation gives CSASQETQYF.

This clone came up a few times. The chain links TRBV30 to TRBJ2-5; D might be TRBD2 (6 bases). The V gene's germline CDR1 is GTSNPN and CDR2 SVGIG (reference sequence). Trimming took off 7 bases at V and 2 bases at J, with 14 bases between the two ends. CDR3 length equals 13 residues. The CDR3 DNA reads TGTGCCTCCGGGGCCGGGGGTCAAGAGACCCAGTACTTC. This gives the protein CASGAGGQETQYF.

V usage is TRBV4-3 and J usage is TRBJ2-3, with 10 positions matching TRBD2. This CDR3 spans 18 amino acids. In germline, CDR1 is LGHNA, CDR2 YSLEER. The junction had 8 bases not matched to a gene; V was cut back by 0 bases and J by 2 bases. CDR3 loop: CASSQDGMLAGATDTQYF. In DNA form, the CDR3 reads TGCGCCAGCAGCCAAGATGGGATGCTAGCGGGGGCCACAGATACGCAGTATTTT.

This clone has just a few counts. Different DNA sequences within this sample yield the same CDR3. V usage is TRBV11-2 and J usage is TRBJ2-5; the match to TRBD1 covers 9 bases. The CDR3 is 13 amino acids. J gave up 3 bases and V 5 bases, and 1 base lay outside the gene matches. The germline CDR1 and CDR2 sequences are SGHAT and FQNNGV. CDR3 sequence: CASSRDREETQYF. The CDR3, as DNA: TGTGCCAGCAGCCGGGACAGGGAAGAGACCCAGTACTTC.

This CDR3 reads CASSSARGSYNEQFF. The CDR3 nucleotides are TGTGCCAGCAGCTCGGCCCGGGGGTCGTACAATGAGCAGTTCTTC. This chain uses TRBV7-9 with TRBJ2-1, with D perhaps TRBD2 (6 bases). Germline-derived CDR1 and CDR2 are SEHNR and FQNEAQ (reference sequence). This CDR3 region has 15 residues. Trimming stripped 4 bases from V and 4 bases from J, with 14 bases between.

The rearrangement joins TRBV2 to TRBJ1-2; D remains ambiguous. CDR1 and CDR2 from the germline V gene are SNHLY and FYNNEI. The CDR3 runs to 14 residues. V lost 0 bases to trimming and J lost 1 base, with 6 bases between them. CDR3 nucleotides: TGTGCCAGCAGTGAAGCGGGCCATAACTATGGCTACACCTTC. It translates to CASSEAGHNYGYTF.

The CDR3 sequence: CASSLEWGPTYEQYF. DNA of the CDR3: TGCGCCAGCAGCTTGGAGTGGGGGCCAACCTACGAGCAGTACTTC. The chain recombines TRBV5-1 with TRBJ2-7; D might be TRBD1 (6 bases). The V end was cut by 0 bases, the J end by 2 bases, with 12 bases between. The CDR3 has 15 amino acids. Germline V gene sequence: CDR1 SGHRS, CDR2 YFSETQ. The full variable domain, with the rest looked up from reference TRBV5-1 and TRBJ2-7, is KAGVTQTPRYLIKTRGQQVTLSCSPISGHRSVSWYQQTPGQGLQFLFEYFSETQRNKGNFPGRFSGRQFSNSRSEMNVSTLELGDSALYLCASSLEWGPTYEQYFGPGTRLTVT.

There are a few counts of this clone. This chain uses TRBV19 with TRBJ2-1; maybe TRBD1 (5 bases). The germline V gene has CDR1 LNHDA and CDR2 SQIVND (reference sequence). The CDR3 is 15 residues long. With 3 bases removed from V and 3 bases from J, the gap between germline ends came to 12 bases. The CDR3 loop is CASSILQGLYNEQFF. The CDR3, as DNA: TGTGCCAGTAGTATTCTCCAGGGTCTCTACAATGAGCAGTTCTTC.

This chain joins TRBV11-2 and TRBJ2-7; D call uncertain. The germline V gene has CDR1 SGHAT and CDR2 FQNNGV. Trimming removed 1 base from V and 3 bases from J, with 4 bases in between. There are 12 residues in the CDR3. DNA of the CDR3: TGTGCCAGCAGCTTAGCCAACTACGAGCAGTACTTC. Protein sequence: CASSLANYEQYF. The full variable domain, rest sourced from reference TRBV11-2 and TRBJ2-7, is EAGVAQSPRYKIIEKRQSVAFWCNPISGHATLYWYQQILGQGPKLLIQFQNNGVVDDSQLPKDRFSAERLKGVDSTLKIQPAKLEDSAVYLCASSLANYEQYFGPGTRLTVT.

This clone turned up a few times. The chain joins TRBV2 to TRBJ1-2; D perhaps matches TRBD1 (6 bases). CDR3 length: 15 residues. The V end lost 5 bases, the J end lost 4 bases, and 17 bases lay between the germline ends. CDR1 and CDR2 from the germline V gene are SNHLY and FYNNEI. The CDR3: CASSNRRTDGYGYTF. The CDR3 DNA sequence: TGTGCCAGCAGTAACCGACGGACAGATGGCTATGGCTACACCTTC.

This clone was counted between two and nine times. The chain couples TRBV25-1 to TRBJ2-1; TRBD2 matches 7 bases. The V segment lost 5 bases and the J segment 6 bases; nucleotides outside the gene matches: 19. Germline assignment: CDR1 MGHDK and CDR2 SYGVNS. The CDR3 spans 18 residues. The CDR3 is CASSWEGTLSGGSNEQFF. CDR3 nucleotides: TGTGCCAGCAGTTGGGAGGGAACCTTATCGGGCGGGAGCAATGAGCAGTTCTTC.

The CDR3: CASSLAEGQGGGYTF. The CDR3 DNA follows: TGCGCCAGCAGCTTGGCCGAGGGACAGGGGGGAGGCTACACCTTC. This sequence joins TRBV5-1 and TRBJ1-2; 11 positions agree with TRBD1. From germline, CDR1 is SGHRS and CDR2 YFSETQ. The CDR3 runs to 15 residues. The ends lost 0 bases at V and 8 bases at J; junction bases unmatched: 6.

The chain links TRBV11-2 to TRBJ2-5; D is possibly TRBD2 (6 bases). The CDR3 spans 13 residues. The germline CDR1 and CDR2 sequences are SGHAT and FQNNGV. Trimming removed 4 bases at V and 1 base at J, with 7 bases between. The CDR3 coding sequence is TGTGCCAGCAGCTCGGGGGTCCAAGAGACCCAGTACTTC. Translation: CASSSGVQETQYF.

This chain joins TRBV6-5 and TRBJ2-7; D gene ambiguous. Trimming shortened V by 2 bases and J by 1 base, and 6 bases separated the two germline ends. Looked up from germline, CDR1 is MNHEY and CDR2 is SVGAGI. CDR3 length: 13 residues. The CDR3 reads CASSYDTSYEQYF. The CDR3 region has the DNA TGTGCCAGCAGTTACGACACTTCCTACGAGCAGTACTTC.

The chain links TRBV7-9 to TRBJ1-2; weak D call: TRBD1 (5 bases). Germline CDR1 SEHNR, CDR2 FQNEAQ (reference sequence). Trimming left V 5 bases short and J 4 bases short, with 8 bases between. The CDR3 loop spans 12 amino acids. CDR3 protein: CASSHDSYGYTF. CDR3 in DNA: TGTGCCAGCAGCCACGACAGCTATGGCTACACCTTC.

This clone was seen a few times. The chain links TRBV6-6 to TRBJ1-2; 8 bases line up with TRBD1. V dropped 4 bases and J dropped 0; count of bases not matched to a gene: 7. The CDR3 is 16 amino acids. CDR1 and CDR2 (germline): MNHNY, SVGAGI (reference sequence). CDR3 nucleotide sequence: TGTGCCAGCAGTTCGGACAGGGAGGTTACTAACTATGGCTACACCTTC. The encoded protein is CASSSDREVTNYGYTF.

The chain recombines TRBV15 with TRBJ1-5; possibly TRBD1 for D (5 bases). The CDR3 runs 18 residues. Per germline, CDR1 LNHNV and CDR2 YYDKDF (reference sequence). V lost 2 bases, J lost 6 bases, and 23 bases lay in between. CDR3 residues: CATSRKSAGAGSGQPQHF. The CDR3 bases are TGTGCCACCAGCAGAAAAAGCGCCGGGGCGGGGAGTGGTCAGCCCCAGCATTTT.

This clone has only a few counts. CDR3 region: CASSRQGEVTEAFF. CDR3 nucleotides: TGTGCCAGCAGCCGACAGGGGGAGGTCACTGAAGCTTTCTTT. The chain uses TRBV7-9 and TRBJ1-1, with TRBD1 matching 9 bases. The CDR3 extends over 14 amino acids. Germline V gives CDR1 SEHNR, CDR2 FQNEAQ (reference sequence). V was pared by 5 bases and J by 4 bases, with 5 bases of the junction left unmatched.

This clone turned up a few times. The V gene is TRBV7-9, the J gene TRBJ1-1; D may be TRBD1 (5 bases). Germline V lookup: CDR1 SEHNR, CDR2 FQNEAQ (reference sequence). V gave up 6 bases and J gave up 7 bases, with 9 bases separating them. The CDR3 covers 11 residues. For the CDR3, the DNA is TGTGCCAGCAGGCCGACAGTTGAAGCTTTCTTT. Amino acid sequence: CASRPTVEAFF. The variable domain in full, completed from reference TRBV7-9 and TRBJ1-1, reads DTGVSQNPRHKITKRGQNVTFRCDPISEHNRLYWYRQTLGQGPEFLTYFQNEAQLEKSRLLSDRFSAERPKGSFSTLEIQRTEQGDSAMYLCASRPTVEAFFGQGTRLTVV.

This clone was seen a few times. The chain carries TRBV2 and TRBJ2-2; 8 positions match TRBD1. After removal of 5 bases from V and 1 base from J, the junction contained 6 bases not matched to a gene. Germline CDR1 reads SNHLY; CDR2 reads FYNNEI. There are 16 residues in the CDR3. The CDR3 region has the DNA TGTGCCAGCAGTCTCGACAGGGGCGGGAACACCGGGGAGCTGTTTTTT. Translating gives CASSLDRGGNTGELFF. Using reference TRBV2 and TRBJ2-2 for the parts outside the CDR3, the full variable domain is EPEVTQTPSHQVTQMGQEVILRCVPISNHLYFYWYRQILGQKVEFLVSFYNNEISEKSEIFDDQFSVERPDGSNFTLKIRSTKLEDSAMYFCASSLDRGGNTGELFFGEGSRLTVL.

This clone was recorded a few times. The chain uses TRBV30 and TRBJ2-2; D call uncertain. Deletions cut 1 base from V and 6 bases from J, with 9 bases between. CDR1 is GTSNPN, CDR2 SVGIG, per germline (reference sequence). This CDR3 has 13 residues. CDR3 sequence reads: CAWSGRPPGELFF. CDR3 sequence (DNA): TGTGCCTGGAGTGGGCGGCCTCCCGGGGAGCTGTTTTTT.

This clone turned up a few times. The rearrangement links TRBV18 to TRBJ1-6, with D possibly TRBD1 on 6 matching bases. The CDR3 loop spans 13 amino acids. V lost 5 bases to trimming and J lost 14 bases, with 16 bases between them. Germline-derived CDR1 and CDR2 are KGHSH and LQKENI. This chain's CDR3 is CASSFDRMDTLHF. The DNA of the CDR3 is TGTGCCAGCTCATTCGACAGGATGGACACCCTCCACTTT.

This clone was seen a few times. The J gene is TRBJ2-3, the V gene TRBV5-1; the D gene is possibly TRBD2 (6 bases). Germline lookup yields CDR1 SGHRS and CDR2 YFSETQ. The CDR3 is made up of 15 amino acids. V was trimmed by 2 bases and J by 0 bases, leaving 10 bases between them. CDR3 sequence reads: CASSFRGASTDTQYF. Here the CDR3 DNA reads TGCGCCAGCAGCTTCCGCGGGGCCAGCACAGATACGCAGTATTTT. Complete variable domain (other parts from reference TRBV5-1 and TRBJ2-3): KAGVTQTPRYLIKTRGQQVTLSCSPISGHRSVSWYQQTPGQGLQFLFEYFSETQRNKGNFPGRFSGRQFSNSRSEMNVSTLELGDSALYLCASSFRGASTDTQYFGPGTRLTVL.

In this sample, this clone turned up a few times. This sequence joins TRBV12-5 and TRBJ1-5; 8 nucleotides agree with TRBD1. The CDR3 covers 14 residues. J lost 4 bases, V lost 5 bases, and 4 bases had no gene match. Germline assignment: CDR1 LGHNT and CDR2 FRNRAP. The CDR3 is CASGRDRMNQPQHF. In nucleotides, the CDR3 is TGTGCTAGTGGTCGGGACAGGATGAATCAGCCCCAGCATTTT.

The table lists this clone with a few counts. This sequence joins TRBV5-1 and TRBJ2-7, with 12 bases aligning to TRBD2. Looked up from germline, CDR1 is SGHRS and CDR2 is YFSETQ. The V gene end was trimmed by 4 bases and the J gene end by 2 bases; junction bases not matched to a gene: 7. The CDR3 spans 16 residues. The CDR3 sequence is CASSTQLAGGAYEQYF. CDR3 coding DNA: TGCGCCAGCAGCACTCAACTAGCGGGGGGAGCCTACGAGCAGTACTTC.

The chain recombines TRBV29-1 with TRBJ2-3, with 9 bases fitting TRBD1. The J segment lost 5 bases and the V segment lost 6 bases, leaving 15 bases of the junction unmatched. Germline values: CDR1 SQVTM, CDR2 ANQGSEA. The CDR3 is 16 amino acids. The CDR3 DNA sequence: TGCAGCGTCCCCAAGGGGACACAGGGGGCGGGAGATACGCAGTATTTT. This encodes CSVPKGTQGAGDTQYF.